Here is one T cell receptor (beta chain) with its context. Antigen unknown. TCRdb analysed the RACE reads with MiXCR anew, one entry per CDR3 protein. The sample has roughly 64,000 distinct CDR3 sequences; about 11% are singletons. This specimen belongs to a study of human T cells and chemical hapten exposure. Study-wide background: For the approximately 25-week duration of the study, patients were given weekly doses of diphenylcyclopropenone on the scalp. The study's findings and limits: A positive correlation with patch test score was found for PT1 expanded TCR counts.

The CDR3 covers 15 residues. Trimming shortened V by 4 bases and J by 2 bases, and 17 bases separated the two germline ends. Germline V gene sequence: CDR1 SQVTM, CDR2 ANQGSEA. Stated time point: patch test 3, about 24 weeks after DPC sensitization. Indicated treatment: therapeutic diphenylcyclopropenone sensitization with weekly scalp DPC. Donors, patients with alopecia ranging from 18 to 70 years old and judged suitable for DPC, provided samples. This TCR came from a young woman with alopecia areata. Some clones in this sample may be carry-over from other donors' samples. The specimen comprised whole blood, sampled in connection with sensitization to the hapten diphenylcyclopropenone (DPC). The rearrangement uses TRBV29-1 and TRBJ1-1; D not certain. CDR3 bases: TGCAGCGTTGTTGGGCATCTGAAGAGAAACACTGAAGCTTTCTTT. As protein: CSVVGHLKRNTEAFF.